Sequencing of this T cell receptor (beta chain) was carried out in a study of radiotherapy plus CTLA-4 blockade in lung cancer. Germline V gene sequence: CDR1 SGHDN, CDR2 FVKESK. CDR3 size: 11 residues. Trimming cost V 1 base and J 8 bases, with 3 bases left between them. For this clone: Its specificity is unknown.

TCRdb's copy holds only in-frame clones and misses some; the assay was immunoSEQ multiplex PCR. The sample has tens of thousands of clones; 79% are singletons. Findings of the study overall: Interferon-beta, together with early blood T cell clone dynamics, reportedly best predicted response.

This chain links TRBV14 with TRBJ1-3; no definite D call. The sequencing used peripheral blood, collected from a patient treated with radiotherapy plus ipilimumab. This clonotype was obtained from a human donor with non-small cell lung cancer that progressed on radiotherapy plus ipilimumab. The CDR3 protein is CASSQAYTIYF. CDR3 nucleotide sequence: TGTGCCAGCAGCCAAGCGTACACCATATATTTT.